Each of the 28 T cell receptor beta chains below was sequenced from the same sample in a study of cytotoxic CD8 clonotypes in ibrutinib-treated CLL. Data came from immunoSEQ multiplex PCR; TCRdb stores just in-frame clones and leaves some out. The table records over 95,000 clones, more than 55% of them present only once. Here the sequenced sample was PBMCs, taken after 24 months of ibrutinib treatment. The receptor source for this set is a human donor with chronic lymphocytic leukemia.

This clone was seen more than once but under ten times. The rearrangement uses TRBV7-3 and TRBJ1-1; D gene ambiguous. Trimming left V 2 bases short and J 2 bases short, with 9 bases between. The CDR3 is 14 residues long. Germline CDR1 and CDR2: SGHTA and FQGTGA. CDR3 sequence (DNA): TGTGCCAGCAGCTTAGGGCAGACAAACACTGAAGCTTTCTTT. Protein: CASSLGQTNTEAFF.

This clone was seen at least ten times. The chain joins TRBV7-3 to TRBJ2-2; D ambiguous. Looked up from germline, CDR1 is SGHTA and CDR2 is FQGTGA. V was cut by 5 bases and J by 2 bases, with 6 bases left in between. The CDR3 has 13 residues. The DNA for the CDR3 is TGTGCCAGCAGCACGGACAACACCGGGGAGCTGTTTTTT. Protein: CASSTDNTGELFF.

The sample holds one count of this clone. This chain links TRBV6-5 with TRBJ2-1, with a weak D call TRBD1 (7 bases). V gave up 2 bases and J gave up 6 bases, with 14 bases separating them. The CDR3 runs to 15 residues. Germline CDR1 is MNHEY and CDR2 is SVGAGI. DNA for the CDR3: TGTGCCAGCAGTTACGGCTACAGGGGAGGCAATGAGCAGTTCTTC. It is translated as CASSYGYRGGNEQFF.

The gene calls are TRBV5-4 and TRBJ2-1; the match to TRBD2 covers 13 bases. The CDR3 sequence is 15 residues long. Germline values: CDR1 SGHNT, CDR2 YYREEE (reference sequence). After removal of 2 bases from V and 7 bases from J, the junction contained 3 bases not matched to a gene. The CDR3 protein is CASSLRLAGGNEQFF. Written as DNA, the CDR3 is TGTGCCAGCAGCTTAAGACTAGCGGGGGGTAATGAGCAGTTCTTC.

The DNA of the CDR3 is TGTGCCAGCAGTCAAACAGGGGTACGGCAGCCCCAGCATTTT. It translates to CASSQTGVRQPQHF. V and J are TRBV28 and TRBJ1-5, with TRBD1 matching over 7 bases. Germline V gene data show CDR1 as MDHEN and CDR2 as SYDVKM. V lost 5 bases and J lost 7; bases outside the gene matches: 8. This CDR3 contains 14 residues.

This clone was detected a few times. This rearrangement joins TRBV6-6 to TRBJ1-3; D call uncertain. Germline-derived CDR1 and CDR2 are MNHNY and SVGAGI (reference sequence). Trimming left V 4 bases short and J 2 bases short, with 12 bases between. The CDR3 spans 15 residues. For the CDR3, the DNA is TGTGCCAGCAGTTCAAGTTCAGATCCTGGAAACACCATATATTTT. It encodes CASSSSSDPGNTIYF.

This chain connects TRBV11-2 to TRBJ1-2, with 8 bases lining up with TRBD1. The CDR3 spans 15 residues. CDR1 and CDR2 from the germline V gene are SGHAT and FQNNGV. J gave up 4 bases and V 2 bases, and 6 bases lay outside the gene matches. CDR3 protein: CASSLQGQDIYGYTF. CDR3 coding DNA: TGTGCCAGCAGCTTACAGGGACAGGACATCTATGGCTACACCTTC.

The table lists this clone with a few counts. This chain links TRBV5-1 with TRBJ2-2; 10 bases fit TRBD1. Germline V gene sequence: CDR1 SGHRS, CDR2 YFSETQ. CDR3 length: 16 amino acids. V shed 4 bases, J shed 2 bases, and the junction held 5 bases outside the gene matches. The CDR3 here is CASSTGTGVNTGELFF. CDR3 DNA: TGCGCCAGCAGCACGGGGACAGGGGTTAACACCGGGGAGCTGTTTTTT.

The CDR3 sequence is CASIGSTGALTYEQYF. In nucleotides, the CDR3 is TGTGCCAGCATCGGCTCGACAGGGGCACTTACCTACGAGCAGTACTTC. V gene TRBV28 combines with J gene TRBJ2-7; 8 nucleotides match TRBD1. The CDR3 has 16 amino acids. J lost 2 bases, V lost 7 bases, and 13 bases had no gene match. Germline CDR1 is MDHEN and CDR2 is SYDVKM.

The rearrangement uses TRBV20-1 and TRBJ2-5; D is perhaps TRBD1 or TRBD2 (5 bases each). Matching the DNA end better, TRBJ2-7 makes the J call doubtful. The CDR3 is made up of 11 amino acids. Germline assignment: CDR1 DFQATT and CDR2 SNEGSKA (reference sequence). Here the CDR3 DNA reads TGCAGTGCTCTCGGGGCCGTCGAGCAGTACTTC. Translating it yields CSALGAVEQYF.

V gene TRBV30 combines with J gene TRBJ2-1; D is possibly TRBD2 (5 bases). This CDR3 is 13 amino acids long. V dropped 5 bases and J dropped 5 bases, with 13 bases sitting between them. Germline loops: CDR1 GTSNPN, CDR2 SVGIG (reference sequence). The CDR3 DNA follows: TGTGCCTGGGCCCCGGACGGGGACAATGAGCAGTTCTTC. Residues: CAWAPDGDNEQFF.

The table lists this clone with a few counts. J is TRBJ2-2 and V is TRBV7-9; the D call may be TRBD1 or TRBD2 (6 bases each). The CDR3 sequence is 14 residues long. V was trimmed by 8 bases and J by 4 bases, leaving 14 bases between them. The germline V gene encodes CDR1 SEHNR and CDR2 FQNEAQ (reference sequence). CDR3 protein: CASRPGGSTGELFF. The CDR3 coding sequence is TGTGCCAGCCGCCCCGGGGGCAGCACCGGGGAGCTGTTTTTT.

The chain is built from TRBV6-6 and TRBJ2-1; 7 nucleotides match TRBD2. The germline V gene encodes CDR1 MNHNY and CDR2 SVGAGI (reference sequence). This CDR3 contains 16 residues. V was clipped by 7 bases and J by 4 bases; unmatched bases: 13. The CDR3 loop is CASIVAGVGGYNEQFF. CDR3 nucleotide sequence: TGTGCCAGCATAGTTGCGGGGGTCGGAGGGTACAATGAGCAGTTCTTC.

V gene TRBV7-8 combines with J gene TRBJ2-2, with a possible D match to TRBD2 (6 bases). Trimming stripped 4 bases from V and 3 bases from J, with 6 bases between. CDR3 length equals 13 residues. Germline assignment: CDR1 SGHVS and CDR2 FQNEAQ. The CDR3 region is CASSWGDTGELFF. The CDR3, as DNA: TGTGCCAGCAGCTGGGGGGACACCGGGGAGCTGTTTTTT.

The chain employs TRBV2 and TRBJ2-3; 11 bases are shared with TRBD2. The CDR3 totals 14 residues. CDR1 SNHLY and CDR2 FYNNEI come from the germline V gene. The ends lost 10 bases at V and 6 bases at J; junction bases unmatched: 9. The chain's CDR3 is CATQLAGVDDTQYF. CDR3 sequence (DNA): TGTGCCACACAACTAGCGGGGGTGGATGATACGCAGTATTTT.

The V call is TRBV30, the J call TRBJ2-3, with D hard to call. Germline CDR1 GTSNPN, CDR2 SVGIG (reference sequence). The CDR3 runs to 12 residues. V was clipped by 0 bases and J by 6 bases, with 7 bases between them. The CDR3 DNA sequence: TGTGCCTGGAGTGTATCGGAGGATACGCAGTATTTT. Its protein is CAWSVSEDTQYF.

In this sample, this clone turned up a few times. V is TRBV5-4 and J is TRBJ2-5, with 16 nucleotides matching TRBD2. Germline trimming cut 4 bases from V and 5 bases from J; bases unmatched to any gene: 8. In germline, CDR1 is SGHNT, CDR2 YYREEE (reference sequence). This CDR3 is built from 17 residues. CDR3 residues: CASSDGTSGGAAETQYF. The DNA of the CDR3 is TGTGCCAGCAGCGATGGGACTAGCGGGGGGGCCGCGGAGACCCAGTACTTC.

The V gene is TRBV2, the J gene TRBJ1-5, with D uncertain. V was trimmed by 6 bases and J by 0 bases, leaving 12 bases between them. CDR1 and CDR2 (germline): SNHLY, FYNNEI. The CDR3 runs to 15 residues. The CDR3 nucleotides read TGTGCCAGCAGAGGTGGAGGTTATAGCAATCAGCCCCAGCATTTT. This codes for CASRGGGYSNQPQHF.

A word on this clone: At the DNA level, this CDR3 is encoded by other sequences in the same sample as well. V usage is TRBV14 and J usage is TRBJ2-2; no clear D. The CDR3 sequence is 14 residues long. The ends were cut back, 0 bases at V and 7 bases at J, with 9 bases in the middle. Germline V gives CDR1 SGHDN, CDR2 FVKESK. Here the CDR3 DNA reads TGTGCCAGCAGCCAAGATAGTAGGGTCGGGGAGCTGTTTTTT. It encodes CASSQDSRVGELFF.

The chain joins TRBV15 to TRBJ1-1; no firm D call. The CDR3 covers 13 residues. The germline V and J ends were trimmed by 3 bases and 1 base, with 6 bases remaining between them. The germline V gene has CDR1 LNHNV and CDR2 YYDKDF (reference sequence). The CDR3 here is CATSRVSNTEAFF. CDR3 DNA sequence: TGTGCCACCAGCAGGGTCTCGAACACTGAAGCTTTCTTT.

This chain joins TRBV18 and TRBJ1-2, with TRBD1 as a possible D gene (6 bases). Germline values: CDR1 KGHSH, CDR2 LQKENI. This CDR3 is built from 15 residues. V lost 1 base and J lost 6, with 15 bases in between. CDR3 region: CASSPQLQGGHGYTF. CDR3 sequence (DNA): TGTGCCAGCTCACCACAGCTACAGGGAGGGCATGGCTACACCTTC.

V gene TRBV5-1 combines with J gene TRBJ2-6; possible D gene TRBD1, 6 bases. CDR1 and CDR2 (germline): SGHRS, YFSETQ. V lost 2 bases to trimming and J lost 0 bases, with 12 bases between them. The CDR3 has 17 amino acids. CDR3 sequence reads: CASSLDRSLSGANVLTF. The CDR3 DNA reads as TGCGCCAGCAGCTTAGACAGGTCCCTCTCTGGGGCCAACGTCCTGACTTTC. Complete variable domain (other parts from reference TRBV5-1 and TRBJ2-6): KAGVTQTPRYLIKTRGQQVTLSCSPISGHRSVSWYQQTPGQGLQFLFEYFSETQRNKGNFPGRFSGRQFSNSRSEMNVSTLELGDSALYLCASSLDRSLSGANVLTFGAGSRLTVL.

The CDR3 is CASSVVGGGGEYNSPLHF. CDR3 nucleotide sequence: TGTGCCAGCAGCGTAGTAGGTGGGGGGGGAGAATATAATTCACCCCTCCACTTT. This chain joins TRBV9 and TRBJ1-6; D possibly corresponds to TRBD1 (5 bases). The germline V gene has CDR1 SGDLS and CDR2 YYNGEE. With 0 bases removed from V and 4 bases from J, the gap between germline ends came to 17 bases. This CDR3 contains 18 residues. Drawing the rest from reference TRBV9 and TRBJ1-6, the complete variable domain is DSGVTQTPKHLITATGQRVTLRCSPRSGDLSVYWYQQSLDQGLQFLIQYYNGEERAKGNILERFSAQQFPDLHSELNLSSLELGDSALYFCASSVVGGGGEYNSPLHFGNGTRLTVT.

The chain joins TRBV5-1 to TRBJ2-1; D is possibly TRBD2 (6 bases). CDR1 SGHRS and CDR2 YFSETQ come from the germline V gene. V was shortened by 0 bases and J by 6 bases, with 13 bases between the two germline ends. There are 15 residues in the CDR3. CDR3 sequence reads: CASSLAGGGVNEQFF. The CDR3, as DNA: TGCGCCAGCAGCTTGGCCGGAGGAGGGGTCAATGAGCAGTTCTTC.

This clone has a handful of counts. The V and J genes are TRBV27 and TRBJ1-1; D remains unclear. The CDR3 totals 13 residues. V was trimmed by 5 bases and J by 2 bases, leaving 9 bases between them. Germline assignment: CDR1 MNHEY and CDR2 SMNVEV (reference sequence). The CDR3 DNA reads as TGTGCCAGCAGTCCTAACTTCAACACTGAAGCTTTCTTT. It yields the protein CASSPNFNTEAFF.

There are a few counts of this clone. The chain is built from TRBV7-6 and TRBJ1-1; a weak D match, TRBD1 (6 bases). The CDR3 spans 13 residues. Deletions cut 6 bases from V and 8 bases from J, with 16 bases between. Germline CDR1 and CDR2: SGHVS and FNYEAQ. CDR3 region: CASSIGQLEEAFF. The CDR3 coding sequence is TGTGCCAGCAGTATCGGACAGCTTGAGGAAGCTTTCTTT.

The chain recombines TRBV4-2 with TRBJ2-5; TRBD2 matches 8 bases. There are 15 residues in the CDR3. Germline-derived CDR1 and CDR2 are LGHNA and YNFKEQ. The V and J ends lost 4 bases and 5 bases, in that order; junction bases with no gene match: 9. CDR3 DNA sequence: TGTGCCAGCAGCCGACGGGGTAGCGGGGCCGAGACCCAGTACTTC. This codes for CASSRRGSGAETQYF.

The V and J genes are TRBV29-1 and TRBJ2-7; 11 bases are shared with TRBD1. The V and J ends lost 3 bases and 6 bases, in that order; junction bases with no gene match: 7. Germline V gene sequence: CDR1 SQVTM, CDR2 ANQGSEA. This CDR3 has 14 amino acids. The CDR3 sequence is CSVDVGQGAAEQYF. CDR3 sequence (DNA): TGCAGCGTTGACGTTGGACAGGGGGCGGCCGAGCAGTACTTC.